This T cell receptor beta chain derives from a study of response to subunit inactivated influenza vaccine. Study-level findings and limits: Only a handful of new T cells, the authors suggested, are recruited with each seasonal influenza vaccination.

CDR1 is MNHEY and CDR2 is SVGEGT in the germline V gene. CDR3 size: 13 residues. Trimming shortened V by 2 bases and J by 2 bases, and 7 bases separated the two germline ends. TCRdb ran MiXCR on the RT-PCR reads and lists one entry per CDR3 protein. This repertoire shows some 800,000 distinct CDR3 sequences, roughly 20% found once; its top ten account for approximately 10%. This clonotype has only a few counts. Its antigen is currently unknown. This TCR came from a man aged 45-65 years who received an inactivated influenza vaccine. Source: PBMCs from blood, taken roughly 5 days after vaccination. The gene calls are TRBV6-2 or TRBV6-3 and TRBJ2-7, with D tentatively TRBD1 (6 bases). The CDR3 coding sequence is TGTGCCAGCAGTTACACAGGGCCCTACGAGCAGTACTTC. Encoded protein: CASSYTGPYEQYF.